This TCR beta chain was sequenced for a study of cytotoxic CD8 clonotypes in ibrutinib-treated CLL. Study-wide context: On average, each sample had a few hundred thousand productive templates and more than 85,000 productive rearrangements.

V shed 5 bases and J shed 4 bases, with 14 bases lying between them. Germline-derived CDR1 and CDR2 are ENHRY and SYGVKD. CDR3 length: 14 amino acids. Repertoires were generated with immunoSEQ multiplex PCR, while TCRdb's copy carries only in-frame clones and drops some. Of about 70,000 clones detected, just over 90% appear once; the ten largest clones hold 3.1%. The chain couples TRBV10-3 to TRBJ2-5; tentative D call: TRBD1 (5 bases). The TCR comes from a human donor with chronic lymphocytic leukemia. Sample: PBMCs, taken after 12 months of ibrutinib treatment. Here the CDR3 DNA reads TGTGCCATCAGTATTGACCTAAGGGGAGAGACCCAGTACTTC. Its translation is CAISIDLRGETQYF.